This T cell receptor (beta chain) was sequenced during a study of blood T cells in healthy people across ages. It was with a sample-barcoded 5' primer and a J-beta primer mix that a second PCR of about 6 to 12 cycles was run. TCRdb re-derived calls from the 5' RACE reads in MiXCR, one entry per CDR3 protein. This sample has just over 800,000 distinct CDR3 sequences, with approximately 59% found just once. V lost 8 bases to trimming and J lost 4 bases, with 17 bases between them. Per germline, CDR1 DFQATT and CDR2 SNEGSKA (reference sequence). The CDR3 contains 13 residues. Isolated PBMCs totaled at least 7 million in each sample.

The sample consisted of blood. The chain combines TRBV20-1 with TRBJ2-5, with TRBD1 as a possible D gene (5 bases). This sequence originates from a man between 25 and 39 years old in good health. The CDR3: CSCRAPGLETQYF. CDR3 coding DNA: TGCAGTTGCCGGGCCCCAGGGCTAGAGACCCAGTACTTC.